This T cell receptor (beta chain) was sequenced in a study of technical replicates of blood from a few donors. Assay: immunoSEQ multiplex PCR; the TCRdb copy retains only in-frame clones and omits some. This table has around 62,000 clones, roughly 98% appearing once. This clone has a single count. CDR3 size: 15 residues. V dropped 6 bases and J dropped 0 bases, with 15 bases sitting between them. From germline, CDR1 is SGHDN and CDR2 FVKESK. Sequenced input: T cells isolated from PBMCs. J is TRBJ2-7 and V is TRBV14; D is uncertain. The TCR was taken from a human donor in good health. CDR3 coding DNA: TGTGCCAGCAGTTACGGAGCCTCCAGCTCCTACGAGCAGTACTTC. Translating it yields CASSYGASSSYEQYF.